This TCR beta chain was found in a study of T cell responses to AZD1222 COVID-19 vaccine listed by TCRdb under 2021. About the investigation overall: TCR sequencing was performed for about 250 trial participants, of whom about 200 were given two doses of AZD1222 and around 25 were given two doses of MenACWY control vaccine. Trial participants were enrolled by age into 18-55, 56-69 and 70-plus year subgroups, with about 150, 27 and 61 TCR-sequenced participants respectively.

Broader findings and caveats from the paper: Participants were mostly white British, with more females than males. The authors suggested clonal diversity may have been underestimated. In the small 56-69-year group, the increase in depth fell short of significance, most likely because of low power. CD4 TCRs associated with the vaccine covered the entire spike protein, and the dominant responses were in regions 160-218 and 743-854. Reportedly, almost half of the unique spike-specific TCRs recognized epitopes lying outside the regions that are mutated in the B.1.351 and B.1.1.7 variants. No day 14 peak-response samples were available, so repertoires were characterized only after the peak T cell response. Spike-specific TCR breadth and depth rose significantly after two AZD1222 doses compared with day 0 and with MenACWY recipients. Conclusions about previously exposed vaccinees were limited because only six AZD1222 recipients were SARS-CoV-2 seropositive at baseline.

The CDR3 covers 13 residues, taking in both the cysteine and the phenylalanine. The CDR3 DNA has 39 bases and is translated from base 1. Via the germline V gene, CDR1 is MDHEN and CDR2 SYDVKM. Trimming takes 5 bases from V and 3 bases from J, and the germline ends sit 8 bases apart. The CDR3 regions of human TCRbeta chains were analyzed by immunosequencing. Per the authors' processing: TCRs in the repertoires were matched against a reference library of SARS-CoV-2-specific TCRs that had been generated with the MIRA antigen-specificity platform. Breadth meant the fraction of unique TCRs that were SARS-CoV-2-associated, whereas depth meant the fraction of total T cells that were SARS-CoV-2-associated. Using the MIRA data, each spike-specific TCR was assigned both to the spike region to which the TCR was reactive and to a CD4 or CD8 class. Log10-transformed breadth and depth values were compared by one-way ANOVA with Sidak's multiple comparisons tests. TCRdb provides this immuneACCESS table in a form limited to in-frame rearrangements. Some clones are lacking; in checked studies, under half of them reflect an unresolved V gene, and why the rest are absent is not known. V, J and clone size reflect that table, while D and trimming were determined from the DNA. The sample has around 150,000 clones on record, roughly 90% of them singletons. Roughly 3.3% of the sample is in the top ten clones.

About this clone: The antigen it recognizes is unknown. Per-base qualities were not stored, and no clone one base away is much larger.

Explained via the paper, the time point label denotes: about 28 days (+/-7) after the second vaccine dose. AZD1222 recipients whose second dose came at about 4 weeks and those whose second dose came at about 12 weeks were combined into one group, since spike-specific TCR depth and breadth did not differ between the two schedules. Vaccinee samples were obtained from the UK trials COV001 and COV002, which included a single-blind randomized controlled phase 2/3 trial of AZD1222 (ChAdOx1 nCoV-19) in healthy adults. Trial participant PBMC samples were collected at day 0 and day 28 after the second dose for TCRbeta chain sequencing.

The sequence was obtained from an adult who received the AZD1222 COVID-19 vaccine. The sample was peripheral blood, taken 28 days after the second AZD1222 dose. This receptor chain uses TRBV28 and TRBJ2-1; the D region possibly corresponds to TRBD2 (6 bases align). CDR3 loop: CASSGGDYNEQFF. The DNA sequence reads TGTGCCAGCAGTGGCGGGGACTACAATGAGCAGTTCTTC.